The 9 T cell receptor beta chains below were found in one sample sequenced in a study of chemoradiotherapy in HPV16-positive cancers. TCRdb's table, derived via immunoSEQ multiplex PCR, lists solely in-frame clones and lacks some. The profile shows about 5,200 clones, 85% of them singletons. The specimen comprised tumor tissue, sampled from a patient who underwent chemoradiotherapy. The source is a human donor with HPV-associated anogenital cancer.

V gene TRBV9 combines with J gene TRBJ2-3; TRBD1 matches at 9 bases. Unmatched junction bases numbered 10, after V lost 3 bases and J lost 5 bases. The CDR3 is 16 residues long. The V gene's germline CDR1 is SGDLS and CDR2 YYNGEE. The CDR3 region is CASSGRQGDQGDTQYF. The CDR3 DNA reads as TGTGCCAGCAGCGGCCGACAGGGGGACCAGGGAGATACGCAGTATTTT.

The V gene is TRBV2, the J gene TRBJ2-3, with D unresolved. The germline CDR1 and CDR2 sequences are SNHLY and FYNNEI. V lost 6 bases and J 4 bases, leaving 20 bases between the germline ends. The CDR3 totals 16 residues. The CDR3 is CASRKLVAKVPDTQYF. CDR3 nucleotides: TGTGCCAGCAGGAAGCTCGTCGCTAAGGTCCCAGATACGCAGTATTTT.

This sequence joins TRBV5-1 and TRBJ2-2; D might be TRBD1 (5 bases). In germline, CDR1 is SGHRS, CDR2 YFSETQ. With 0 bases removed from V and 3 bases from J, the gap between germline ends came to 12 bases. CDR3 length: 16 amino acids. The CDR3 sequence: CASSLVGARDTGELFF. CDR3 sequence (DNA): TGCGCCAGCAGCTTGGTTGGGGCGCGTGACACCGGGGAGCTGTTTTTT. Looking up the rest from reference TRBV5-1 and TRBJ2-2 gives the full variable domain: KAGVTQTPRYLIKTRGQQVTLSCSPISGHRSVSWYQQTPGQGLQFLFEYFSETQRNKGNFPGRFSGRQFSNSRSEMNVSTLELGDSALYLCASSLVGARDTGELFFGEGSRLTVL.

DNA for the CDR3: TGTGCCAGCAGTCGACTAGCGGGGAACACCGGGGAGCTGTTTTTT. Its protein product is CASSRLAGNTGELFF. The chain couples TRBV2 to TRBJ2-2; 10 nucleotides match TRBD2. The germline V gene has CDR1 SNHLY and CDR2 FYNNEI. Losses at the gene ends were 5 bases for V and 1 base for J; bases not matched to a gene: 1. The CDR3 sequence is 15 residues long. Complete variable domain (other parts from reference TRBV2 and TRBJ2-2): EPEVTQTPSHQVTQMGQEVILRCVPISNHLYFYWYRQILGQKVEFLVSFYNNEISEKSEIFDDQFSVERPDGSNFTLKIRSTKLEDSAMYFCASSRLAGNTGELFFGEGSRLTVL.

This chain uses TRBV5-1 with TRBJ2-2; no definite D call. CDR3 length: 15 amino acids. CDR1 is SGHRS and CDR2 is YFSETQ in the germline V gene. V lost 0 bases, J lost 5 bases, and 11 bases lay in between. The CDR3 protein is CASSLAAGWTGELFF. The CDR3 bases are TGCGCCAGCAGCTTGGCGGCAGGATGGACCGGGGAGCTGTTTTTT.

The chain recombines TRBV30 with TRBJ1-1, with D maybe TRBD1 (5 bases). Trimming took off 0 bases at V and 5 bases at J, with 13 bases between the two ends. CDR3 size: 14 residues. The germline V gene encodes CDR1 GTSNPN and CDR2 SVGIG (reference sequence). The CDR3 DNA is TGTGCCTGGAGTGTACTCAGGGTTGGAACTGAAGCTTTCTTT. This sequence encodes CAWSVLRVGTEAFF. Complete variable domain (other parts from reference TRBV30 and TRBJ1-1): SQTIHQWPATLVQPVGSPLSLECTVEGTSNPNLYWYRQAAGRGLQLLFYSVGIGQISSEVPQNLSASRPQDRQFILSSKKLLLSDSGFYLCAWSVLRVGTEAFFGQGTRLTVV.

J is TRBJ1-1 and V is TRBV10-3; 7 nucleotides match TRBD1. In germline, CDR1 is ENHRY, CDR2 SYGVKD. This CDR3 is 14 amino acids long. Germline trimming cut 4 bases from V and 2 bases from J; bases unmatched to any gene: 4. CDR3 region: CAISGQGGNTEAFF. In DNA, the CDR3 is TGTGCCATCAGTGGACAGGGAGGAAACACTGAAGCTTTCTTT.

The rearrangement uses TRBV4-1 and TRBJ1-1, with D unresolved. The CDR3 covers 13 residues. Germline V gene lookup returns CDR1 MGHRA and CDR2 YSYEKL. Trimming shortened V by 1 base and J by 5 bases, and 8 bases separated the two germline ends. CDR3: CASSQVLATEAFF. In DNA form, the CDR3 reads TGCGCCAGCAGCCAAGTTTTGGCAACTGAAGCTTTCTTT.

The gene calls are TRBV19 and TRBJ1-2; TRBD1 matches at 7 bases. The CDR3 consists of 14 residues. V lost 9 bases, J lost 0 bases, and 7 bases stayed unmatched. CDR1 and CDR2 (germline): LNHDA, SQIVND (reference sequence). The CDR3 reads CASKDRTTNYGYTF. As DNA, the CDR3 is TGTGCCAGCAAGGACAGGACTACTAACTATGGCTACACCTTC. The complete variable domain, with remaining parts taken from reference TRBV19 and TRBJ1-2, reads DGGITQSPKYLFRKEGQNVTLSCEQNLNHDAMYWYRQDPGQGLRLIYYSQIVNDFQKGDIAEGYSVSREKKESFPLTVTSAQKNPTAFYLCASKDRTTNYGYTFGSGTRLTVV.